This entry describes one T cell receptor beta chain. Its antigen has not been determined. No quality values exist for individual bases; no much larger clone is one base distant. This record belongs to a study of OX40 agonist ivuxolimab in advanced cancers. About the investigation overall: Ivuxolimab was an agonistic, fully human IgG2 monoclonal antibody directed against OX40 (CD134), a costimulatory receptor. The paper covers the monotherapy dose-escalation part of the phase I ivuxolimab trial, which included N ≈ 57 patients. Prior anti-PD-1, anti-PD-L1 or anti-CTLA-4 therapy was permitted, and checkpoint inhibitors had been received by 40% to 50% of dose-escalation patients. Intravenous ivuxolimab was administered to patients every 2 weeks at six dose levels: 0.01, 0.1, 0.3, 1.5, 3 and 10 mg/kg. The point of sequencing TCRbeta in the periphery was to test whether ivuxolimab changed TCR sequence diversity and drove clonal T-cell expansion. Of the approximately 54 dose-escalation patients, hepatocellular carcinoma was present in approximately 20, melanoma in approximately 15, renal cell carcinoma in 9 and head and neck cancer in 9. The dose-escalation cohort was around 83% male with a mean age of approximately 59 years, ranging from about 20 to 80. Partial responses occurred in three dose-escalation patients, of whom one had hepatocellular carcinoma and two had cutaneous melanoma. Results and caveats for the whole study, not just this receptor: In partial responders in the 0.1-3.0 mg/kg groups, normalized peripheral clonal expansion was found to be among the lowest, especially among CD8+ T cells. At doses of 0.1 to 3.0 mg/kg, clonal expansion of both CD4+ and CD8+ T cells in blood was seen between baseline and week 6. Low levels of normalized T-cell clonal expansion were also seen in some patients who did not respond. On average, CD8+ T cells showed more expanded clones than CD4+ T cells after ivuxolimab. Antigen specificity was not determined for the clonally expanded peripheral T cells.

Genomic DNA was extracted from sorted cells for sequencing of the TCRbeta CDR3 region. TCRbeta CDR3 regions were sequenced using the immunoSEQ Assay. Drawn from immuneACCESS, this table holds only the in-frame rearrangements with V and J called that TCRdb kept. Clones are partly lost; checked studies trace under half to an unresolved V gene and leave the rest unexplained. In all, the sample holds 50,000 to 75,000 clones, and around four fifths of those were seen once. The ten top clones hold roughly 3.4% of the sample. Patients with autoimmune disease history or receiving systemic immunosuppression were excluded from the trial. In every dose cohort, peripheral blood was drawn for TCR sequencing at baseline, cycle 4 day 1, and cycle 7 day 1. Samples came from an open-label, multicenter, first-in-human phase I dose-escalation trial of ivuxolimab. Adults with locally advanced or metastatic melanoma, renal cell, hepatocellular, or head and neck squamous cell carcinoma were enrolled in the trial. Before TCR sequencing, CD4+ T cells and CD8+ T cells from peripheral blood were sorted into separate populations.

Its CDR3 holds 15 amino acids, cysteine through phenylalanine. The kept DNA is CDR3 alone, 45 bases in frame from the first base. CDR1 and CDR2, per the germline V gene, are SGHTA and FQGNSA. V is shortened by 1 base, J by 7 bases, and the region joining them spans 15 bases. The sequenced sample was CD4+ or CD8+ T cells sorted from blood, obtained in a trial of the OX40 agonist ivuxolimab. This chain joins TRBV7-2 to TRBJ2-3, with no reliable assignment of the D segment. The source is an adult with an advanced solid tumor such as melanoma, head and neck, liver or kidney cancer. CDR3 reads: CASSLVYSHEHTQYF. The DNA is TGTGCCAGCAGCTTAGTATACTCCCACGAACATACGCAGTATTTT.